The text below deals with one TCR beta chain. Its antigen remains unknown. This table comes from immunoSEQ multiplex PCR, and its TCRdb copy is limited to in-frame clones, with some not included. The sample holds some 190,000 clones, 85% to 95% seen once. The data belong to a study of T cell responses to AZD1222 COVID-19 vaccine. Notes on the study in general: Increased Spike-specific TCR breadth and depth were observed after two AZD1222 doses. Just 6 or 7 AZD1222 recipients were seropositive at baseline. The donor group comprised mostly white British people and more females; the analysis possibly underestimated clonal diversity.

Pooling was applied to second doses at about 4 or about 12 weeks. Trimming removed 0 bases at V and 4 bases at J, with 13 bases between. The length of the CDR3 is 16 residues. Germline CDR1 LGHNA, CDR2 YNFKEQ. The receptor comes from an adult who received the AZD1222 COVID-19 vaccine. The chain employs TRBV4-2 and TRBJ1-3; no definite D call. The sample in question was peripheral blood, obtained 28 days after the second AZD1222 dose. CDR3 sequence: CASSQDREGAGNTIYF. The CDR3 nucleotides read TGTGCCAGCAGCCAAGATCGAGAGGGAGCGGGAAACACCATATATTTT.